This TCR beta chain originates from a study of blood T cell repertoires in COVID-19. Study in general: Samples taken during acute and convalescent COVID-19 were collected in the United States, Italy and Spain.

Which cohort a participant joined came from the clinical history participants gave. Recovery meant two consecutive negative NP/OP PCR tests, professional clearance, or resolved symptoms. Trimming removed 1 base from V and 8 bases from J; junction bases left unmatched: 14. This CDR3 contains 17 residues. The germline V gene has CDR1 SEHNR and CDR2 FQNEAQ (reference sequence). Clones were read by immunoSEQ multiplex PCR, and TCRdb kept only the in-frame ones, dropping some. Of 250,000 to 350,000 clones listed, 80% to 90% were seen once; the top ten hold under 2.5%. Sequencing was done on a sample of PBMCs or T cells enriched from blood (not recorded which). The TCR originated in a woman aged 18 to 35 who had recovered from COVID-19. This sequence joins TRBV7-9 and TRBJ2-1, with TRBD2 matching 7 bases. The CDR3 nucleotides are TGTGCCAGCAGCTTAGGCCCGTTTAGCGGGTCGCCGGATGAGCAGTTCTTC. It codes for CASSLGPFSGSPDEQFF.